This TCR beta chain came from a study of shared clonotypes between healthy human individuals. V dropped 6 bases and J dropped 2 bases, with 3 bases sitting between them. CDR3 length: 11 residues. The germline V gene encodes CDR1 MNHEY and CDR2 SMNVEV (reference sequence). Whole-study findings and limits: Sampling included only blood; tissue repertoires likely differ.

A word on this clone: Its target is not known.

Healthy HIV-negative adults without recent acute infections or vaccinations served as donors. Method: immunoSEQ multiplex PCR; TCRdb's copy keeps in-frame clones and lacks some. The sample yields roughly 500,000 clones, approximately 84% seen once. The gene calls are TRBV27 and TRBJ2-3; D gene unclear. The material sequenced was PBMCs. This TCR was sampled from a woman aged 40 to 50 in good health. Some clones in this sample may be carry-over from other donors' samples. CDR3 bases: TGTGCCAGCAGAACCACAGATACGCAGTATTTT. This gives the protein CASRTTDTQYF.